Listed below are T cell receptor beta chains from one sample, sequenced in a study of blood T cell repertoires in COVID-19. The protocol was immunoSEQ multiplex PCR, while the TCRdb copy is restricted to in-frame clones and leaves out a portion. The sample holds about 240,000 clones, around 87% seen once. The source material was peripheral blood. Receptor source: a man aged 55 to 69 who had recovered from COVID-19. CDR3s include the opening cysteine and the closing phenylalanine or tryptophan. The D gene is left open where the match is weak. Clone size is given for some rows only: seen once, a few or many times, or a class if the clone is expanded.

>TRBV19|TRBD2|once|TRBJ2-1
TGTGCCAGTAGGAAGTATGGGGCTAGCGGGGGGGGAAGCTCCTACAATGAGCAGTTCTTC
CASRKYGASGGGSSYNEQFF
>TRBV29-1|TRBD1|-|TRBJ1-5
TGCAGTTATAGACAGGGAACGGGGGATCAGCCCCAGCATTTT
CSYRQGTGDQPQHF
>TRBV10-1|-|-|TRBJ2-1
TGCGCCAGCCCTAAGAGGGCCGCGTCGTTCAATGAGCAGTTCTTC
CASPKRAASFNEQFF
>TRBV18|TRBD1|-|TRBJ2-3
TGTGCCAGCTCACCCACAGGGGGCCTCTCCGATACGCAGTATTTT
CASSPTGGLSDTQYF
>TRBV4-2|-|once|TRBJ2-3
TGTGCCAGCAGCCAAGATCTTGCGGGGCTAAGCACAGATACGCAGTATTTT
CASSQDLAGLSTDTQYF
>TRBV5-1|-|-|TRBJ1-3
TGCGCCAGCAGCTTGGGCAGTATGGCTGGAAACACCATATATTTT
CASSLGSMAGNTIYF
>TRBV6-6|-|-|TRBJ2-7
TGTGCCAGCAGTACATTAAACAGGAGATCCTACGAGCAGTACTTC
CASSTLNRRSYEQYF
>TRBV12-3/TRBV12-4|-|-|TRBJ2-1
TGTGCCAGCAGGGGCAGGGATTCCAATGAGCAGTTCTTC
CASRGRDSNEQFF
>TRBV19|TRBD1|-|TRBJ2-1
TGTGCCAGTAGCGATCTGACAGGGGGCAGTGGTAATGAGCAGTTCTTC
CASSDLTGGSGNEQFF
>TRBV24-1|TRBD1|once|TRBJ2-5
TGTGCCACCAGTGATCACAGGGGGACACGGGAGACCCAGTACTTC
CATSDHRGTRETQYF
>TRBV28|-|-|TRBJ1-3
TGTGCCAGCACCCTAGGGGCAGGGGCCGGAAACACCATATATTTT
CASTLGAGAGNTIYF
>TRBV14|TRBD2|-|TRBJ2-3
TGTGCCAGCAGCCATTGGGCTAGCGGTACAGATACGCAGTATTTT
CASSHWASGTDTQYF
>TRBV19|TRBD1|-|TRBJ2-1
TGTGCCAGTACTTTCAAGCCGGGACAGGGGGCTTATGAGCAGTTCTTC
CASTFKPGQGAYEQFF
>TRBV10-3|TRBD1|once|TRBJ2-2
TGTGCCATCAGCGGTAGGGACAGGGGGCGCGACACCGGGGAGCTGTTTTTT
CAISGRDRGRDTGELFF
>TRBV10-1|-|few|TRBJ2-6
TGCGCCAGCAGTGACAGGGCTGGGGCCAACGTCCTGACTTTC
CASSDRAGANVLTF
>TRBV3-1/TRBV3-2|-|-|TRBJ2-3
TGTGCCAGCAGCCAAGGGGGGCGGAAGTTCACAGATACGCAGTATTTT
CASSQGGRKFTDTQYF
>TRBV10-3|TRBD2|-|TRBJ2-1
TGTGCCATCAGTGAATCCCTAGCGGGTATCAATGAGCAGTTCTTC
CAISESLAGINEQFF
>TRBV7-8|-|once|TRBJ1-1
TGTGCCAGCAGCTTCGAAGGGGGACGGAACACTGAAGCTTTCTTT
CASSFEGGRNTEAFF
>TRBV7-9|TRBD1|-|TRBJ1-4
TGTGCCAGCAGCCTAAAGACAGGGTGGTTTGAAAAACTGTTTTTT
CASSLKTGWFEKLFF
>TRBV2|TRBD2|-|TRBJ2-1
TGTGCCAGCAGTGAATTGGCTAGCGGGGGGTATAATGAGCAGTTCTTC
CASSELASGGYNEQFF
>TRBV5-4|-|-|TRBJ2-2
TGTGCCAGCAGCTTGGCCCCCAGGGACACCGGGGAGCTGTTTTTT
CASSLAPRDTGELFF
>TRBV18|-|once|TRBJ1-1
TGTGCCAGCTCAATGGGACAAGCCCTGAACACTGAAGCTTTCTTT
CASSMGQALNTEAFF
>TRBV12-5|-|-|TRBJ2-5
TGTGCTAGTGGTTTGGGGCCCGCAGGGGGGGAGACCCAGTACTTC
CASGLGPAGGETQYF
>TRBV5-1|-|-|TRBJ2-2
TGCGCCAGCAGCTCGGGACTCCGGAACACCGGGGAGCTGTTTTTT
CASSSGLRNTGELFF
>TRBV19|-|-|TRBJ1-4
TGTGCCAGTAGTATAGGGACAGCGGAAAATGAAAAACTGTTTTTT
CASSIGTAENEKLFF
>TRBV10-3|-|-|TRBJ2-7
TGTGCCATCAGTGGGAACGGACACCAGTACGAGCAGTACTTC
CAISGNGHQYEQYF
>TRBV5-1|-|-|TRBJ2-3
TGCGCCAGCAGCCACCGCCCGGGACAACCAGATACGCAGTATTTT
CASSHRPGQPDTQYF